These 20 T cell receptor beta chains came from one sample sequenced in a study of technical replicates of blood from several donors. Repertoires were generated with immunoSEQ multiplex PCR, while TCRdb's copy carries only in-frame clones and drops some. The sample carries some 91,000 clones, 90% to 96% recorded once. Sequencing input: T cells isolated from PBMCs. The source of these receptors is a human donor in good health.

The V and J genes are TRBV6-5 and TRBJ1-4; TRBD1 is a possible D gene (6 bases). V lost 6 bases, J lost 2 bases, and 10 bases lay in between. The CDR3 length is 14 residues. Germline assignment: CDR1 MNHEY and CDR2 SVGAGI. CDR3 loop: CASSLQGTNEKLFF. The CDR3 DNA is TGTGCCAGCAGCTTACAGGGTACTAATGAAAAACTGTTTTTT.

The rearrangement uses TRBV7-8 and TRBJ2-1; TRBD2 is a possible D gene (5 bases). The germline CDR1 and CDR2 sequences are SGHVS and FQNEAQ. The CDR3 is 16 residues long. Trimming pared 2 bases from V and 2 bases from J, leaving 13 bases between. The CDR3, as DNA: TGTGCCAGCAGCTTACGAGGCGGAGCGGCCTACAATGAGCAGTTCTTC. Protein sequence: CASSLRGGAAYNEQFF.

The genes are TRBV14 and TRBJ2-5, with D tentatively TRBD2 (7 bases). V was clipped by 1 base and J by 2 bases, with 11 bases between them. The CDR3 runs 15 residues. The germline CDR1 and CDR2 sequences are SGHDN and FVKESK. The CDR3: CASSQAGGLQETQYF. CDR3 in DNA: TGTGCCAGCAGCCAAGCCGGGGGGCTACAAGAGACCCAGTACTTC.

V usage is TRBV30 and J usage is TRBJ2-2; 7 nucleotides line up with TRBD1. CDR3 size: 15 residues. Germline CDR1 and CDR2: GTSNPN and SVGIG (reference sequence). The V and J ends lost 5 bases and 1 base, in that order; junction bases with no gene match: 7. The CDR3 spells CAWDTGEKNTGELFF. The CDR3 DNA follows: TGTGCCTGGGATACAGGGGAGAAGAACACCGGGGAGCTGTTTTTT. Full variable domain (remainder filled in from reference TRBV30 and TRBJ2-2): SQTIHQWPATLVQPVGSPLSLECTVEGTSNPNLYWYRQAAGRGLQLLFYSVGIGQISSEVPQNLSASRPQDRQFILSSKKLLLSDSGFYLCAWDTGEKNTGELFFGEGSRLTVL.

The V call is TRBV7-8, the J call TRBJ1-2; unclear D gene. The CDR3 is 15 residues long. The germline V and J ends were trimmed by 0 bases and 4 bases, with 12 bases remaining between them. Per germline, CDR1 SGHVS and CDR2 FQNEAQ. In DNA, the CDR3 is TGTGCCAGCAGCTTAGCCCTCCCGGGAATCTATGGCTACACCTTC. It yields the protein CASSLALPGIYGYTF. Filled out from reference TRBV7-8 and TRBJ1-2, the complete variable domain reads GAGVSQSPRYKVAKRGQDVALRCDPISGHVSLFWYQQALGQGPEFLTYFQNEAQLDKSGLPSDRFFAERPEGSVSTLKIQRTQQEDSAVYLCASSLALPGIYGYTFGSGTRLTVV.

The chain recombines TRBV28 with TRBJ2-7, with a tentative D call TRBD2 (6 bases). The germline V gene has CDR1 MDHEN and CDR2 SYDVKM. Trimming took off 6 bases at V and 4 bases at J, with 22 bases between the two ends. The CDR3 has 16 residues. In nucleotides, the CDR3 is TGTGCCAGCAGCGTCTTGGACTACCCTATCCCATACGAGCAGTACTTC. Protein sequence: CASSVLDYPIPYEQYF.

As DNA, the CDR3 is TGTGCCAGCTCACCCTCTCCGGGATACTATGGCTACACCTTC. Translating it yields CASSPSPGYYGYTF. This sequence joins TRBV18 and TRBJ1-2; D unclear. Between the trimmed V and J ends, which lost 3 bases and 3 bases, there was a span of 11 bases. The CDR3 is 14 amino acids. Germline assignment: CDR1 KGHSH and CDR2 LQKENI.

This clone was detected once. V is TRBV27 and J is TRBJ2-1, with D perhaps TRBD2 (5 bases). The CDR3 contains 15 residues. Germline CDR1 reads MNHEY; CDR2 reads SMNVEV (reference sequence). V lost 5 bases and J lost 2, with 13 bases in between. The CDR3 region has the DNA TGTGCCAGCAGTAAACTCCCCGGGGCCTACAATGAGCAGTTCTTC. It codes for CASSKLPGAYNEQFF.

This clone was recorded once. The V and J genes are TRBV7-9 and TRBJ1-2; D remains ambiguous. The V gene lost 5 bases and the J gene lost 1 base, with 14 bases spanning the gap. CDR3 length equals 15 residues. From germline, CDR1 is SEHNR and CDR2 FQNEAQ (reference sequence). CDR3 protein: CASSPKQSINYGYTF. The CDR3 DNA sequence: TGTGCCAGCAGCCCAAAACAGAGCATTAACTATGGCTACACCTTC.

The chain links TRBV5-6 to TRBJ2-5, with TRBD2 identical over 13 bases. The CDR3 extends over 17 amino acids. V shed 5 bases and J 0 bases; nucleotides not matched to a gene: 7. Germline-derived CDR1 and CDR2 are SGHDT and YYEEEE. The CDR3 region is CASSRGLAGEYQETQYF. CDR3 DNA sequence: TGTGCCAGCAGTCGCGGACTAGCGGGAGAGTACCAAGAGACCCAGTACTTC.

The chain employs TRBV5-1 and TRBJ2-2; D is unclear. Germline loops: CDR1 SGHRS, CDR2 YFSETQ. V was clipped by 0 bases and J by 1 base, with 10 bases between them. The CDR3 loop spans 16 amino acids. DNA for the CDR3: TGCGCCAGCAGCTTGGCGATGCCAGGGAACACCGGGGAGCTGTTTTTT. Translating gives CASSLAMPGNTGELFF. Together with reference TRBV5-1 and TRBJ2-2, the CDR3 gives the full variable domain: KAGVTQTPRYLIKTRGQQVTLSCSPISGHRSVSWYQQTPGQGLQFLFEYFSETQRNKGNFPGRFSGRQFSNSRSEMNVSTLELGDSALYLCASSLAMPGNTGELFFGEGSRLTVL.

The chain employs TRBV19 and TRBJ1-1; 10 nucleotides line up with TRBD1. CDR3 size: 16 residues. V lost 7 bases to trimming and J lost 5 bases; unmatched junction nucleotides: 13. CDR1 and CDR2 (germline): LNHDA, SQIVND (reference sequence). CDR3: CASTLISTGGLTEAFF. The CDR3 coding sequence is TGTGCCAGTACCTTGATTTCGACAGGGGGCTTGACTGAAGCTTTCTTT.

V usage is TRBV6-1 and J usage is TRBJ2-6, with no clear D. This CDR3 is 15 amino acids long. V lost 6 bases, J lost 1 base, and 10 bases lay in between. CDR1 MNHNS and CDR2 SASEGT come from the germline V gene. CDR3 DNA: TGTGCCAGCAGAGTACACGGGTCTGGGGCCAACGTCCTGACTTTC. Residues: CASRVHGSGANVLTF.

The chain joins TRBV11-2 to TRBJ1-1; the D gene is possibly TRBD1 (6 bases). The CDR3 totals 18 residues. V was clipped by 5 bases and J by 3 bases, with 25 bases between them. Germline CDR1 is SGHAT and CDR2 is FQNNGV. CDR3 sequence: CASSLLAPGTYGYTEAFF. In DNA, the CDR3 is TGTGCCAGCAGCCTTCTCGCTCCCGGGACATATGGGTACACTGAAGCTTTCTTT.

The chain carries TRBV29-1 and TRBJ1-2, with TRBD1 identical over 8 bases. The V gene's germline CDR1 is SQVTM and CDR2 ANQGSEA. The length of the CDR3 is 12 residues. J lost 6 bases, V lost 3 bases, and 3 bases had no gene match. CDR3 in amino acids: CSVDRQGNGYTF. CDR3 coding DNA: TGCAGCGTTGATAGACAGGGGAATGGCTACACCTTC.

The rearrangement uses TRBV27 and TRBJ2-5; D might be TRBD1 (6 bases). Trimming shortened V by 5 bases and J by 5 bases, and 18 bases separated the two germline ends. Germline lookup yields CDR1 MNHEY and CDR2 SMNVEV (reference sequence). The CDR3 is 15 amino acids. The CDR3 DNA follows: TGTGCCAGCAGTACCCAGGGGAGATGGGTGGAGACCCAGTACTTC. Residues: CASSTQGRWVETQYF.

Points on this clone: This sample includes further DNA sequences coding for the same CDR3. This CDR3 is CASSLEQGSNTEAFF. The CDR3, as DNA: TGCGCCAGCAGCTTGGAACAGGGTTCGAACACTGAAGCTTTCTTT. This chain joins TRBV5-1 and TRBJ1-1, with D perhaps matching TRBD1 (6 bases). Per the germline V gene, CDR1 is SGHRS and CDR2 is YFSETQ. The germline V and J ends were trimmed by 0 bases and 1 base, with 10 bases remaining between them. This CDR3 contains 15 residues.

V and J are TRBV9 and TRBJ2-1, with 8 bases fitting TRBD1. CDR1 is SGDLS and CDR2 is YYNGEE in the germline V gene. J lost 12 bases, V lost 0 bases, and 17 bases had no gene match. The CDR3 runs 17 residues. In nucleotides, the CDR3 is TGTGCCAGCAGCGTAGGAGGGGGGACAGGTGTCGGTTGGGTGCAGTTCTTC. As protein: CASSVGGGTGVGWVQFF.

In DNA form, the CDR3 reads TGTGCCAGCAGCCCCCCGGGGGGCACCTACGAGCAGTACTTC. This translates into CASSPPGGTYEQYF. The chain has TRBV11-3 and TRBJ2-7, with D possibly matching TRBD2 (7 bases). Germline CDR1 is SGHNT and CDR2 is YENEEA. The CDR3 has 14 residues. Trimming removed 5 bases from V and 2 bases from J, with 13 bases in between.

The CDR3 loop reads CASSLEWRGDNEQFF. The CDR3 region has the DNA TGTGCCAGCAGCTTAGAATGGCGGGGCGACAATGAGCAGTTCTTC. The rearrangement uses TRBV7-9 and TRBJ2-1, with D perhaps matching TRBD2 (6 bases). Germline assignment: CDR1 SEHNR and CDR2 FQNEAQ (reference sequence). Trimming left V 1 base short and J 5 bases short, with 12 bases between. The CDR3 runs 15 residues.